The TCR beta chain under discussion was sequenced for a study of blood T cell repertoires in COVID-19. On the study more broadly: The United States, Italy and Spain were the sources of the acute and convalescent COVID-19 samples. PBMCs, B-cell-depleted T cells, or T cells provided the cDNA or gDNA that made up the material.

Germline CDR1 is MNHNY and CDR2 is SVGAGI (reference sequence). The length of the CDR3 is 14 residues. V was cut by 6 bases and J by 6 bases, with 12 bases left in between. In the original analysis: How many nucleated cells were present was estimated from reference gene primer amplification. Assay: immunoSEQ multiplex PCR; the TCRdb copy retains only in-frame clones and omits some. The V and J calls and clone size are taken from that table; D and trimming were inferred from the DNA. The repertoire consists of some 43,000 clones, with about 87% occurring once and the leading ten covering 15%. Sequenced input: peripheral blood. The V gene is TRBV6-6, the J gene TRBJ1-6, with no clear D. This TCR was sampled from a man aged 55 to 70 with active COVID-19. The CDR3 DNA follows: TGTGCCAGCAGCGGTGGGCAGCTTAATTCACCCCTCCACTTT. This translates into CASSGGQLNSPLHF.